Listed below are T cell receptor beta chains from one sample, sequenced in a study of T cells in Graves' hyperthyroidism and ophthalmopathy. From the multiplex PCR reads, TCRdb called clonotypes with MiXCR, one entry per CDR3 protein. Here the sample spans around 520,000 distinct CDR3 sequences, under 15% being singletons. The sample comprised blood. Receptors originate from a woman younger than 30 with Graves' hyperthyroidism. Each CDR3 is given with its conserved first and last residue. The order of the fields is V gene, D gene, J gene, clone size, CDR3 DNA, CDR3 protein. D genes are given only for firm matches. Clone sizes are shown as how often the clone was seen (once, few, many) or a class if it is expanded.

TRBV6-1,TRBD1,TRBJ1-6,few,TGTGCCAGCAGTGAGACAGGGGGAGGTTCACCCCTCCACTTT,CASSETGGGSPLHF
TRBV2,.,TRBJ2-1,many,TGTGCCAGCAGTGCAGAGCGCACCTACAATGAGCAGTTCTTC,CASSAERTYNEQFF
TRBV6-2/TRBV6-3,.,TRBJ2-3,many,TGTGCCAGCAGACCAACTAGCACAGATACGCAGTATTTT,CASRPTSTDTQYF
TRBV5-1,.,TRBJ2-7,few,TGCGCCAGCAGCTTATTTGGGAGTGTCGGGGACGAGCAGTACTTC,CASSLFGSVGDEQYF
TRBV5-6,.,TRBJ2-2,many,TGTGCCAGCAGCCCTGGGGGGTCGTGGACCGGGGAGCTGTTTTTT,CASSPGGSWTGELFF
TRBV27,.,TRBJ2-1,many,TGTGCCAGCAGTCCTTCGGTGTCCTACAATGAGCAGTTCTTC,CASSPSVSYNEQFF
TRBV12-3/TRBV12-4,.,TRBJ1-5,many,TGTGCCAGCAGTTTACCAGGGAAGCCCCAGCATTTT,CASSLPGKPQHF
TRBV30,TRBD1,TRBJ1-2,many,TGTGCCTGGACCATACCCAACAGGGGAGCTAACTATGGCTACACCTTC,CAWTIPNRGANYGYTF
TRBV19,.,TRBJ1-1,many,TGTGCCAGTAGTACAAACCACGGGAACACTGAAGCTTTCTTT,CASSTNHGNTEAFF
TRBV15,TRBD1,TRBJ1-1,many,TGTGCCCCTCGGGGGGACAGGGTTAACACTGAAGCTTTCTTT,CAPRGDRVNTEAFF
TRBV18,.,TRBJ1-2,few,TGTGCCAGCTCACCCACGGGAATTGACTTCTATGGCTACACCTTC,CASSPTGIDFYGYTF
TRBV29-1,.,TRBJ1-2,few,TGCAGCGTTGAAGTCTGGGGGAGGGACTATGGCTACACCTTC,CSVEVWGRDYGYTF
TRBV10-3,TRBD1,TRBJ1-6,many,TGTGCCATCAGTGAGGGGACAGGAAGCTCCTATAATTCACCCCTCCACTTT,CAISEGTGSSYNSPLHF